This T cell receptor beta chain was sequenced for a study of T cell responses to AZD1222 COVID-19 vaccine. Here immunoSEQ multiplex PCR was the method, and the copy in TCRdb shows in-frame clones only, minus some. Of about 84,000 clones listed, 80% to 90% are singletons. V trimming: 5 bases; J trimming: 1 base; junction bases outside the gene matches: 4. The CDR3 runs to 16 residues. The germline CDR1 and CDR2 sequences are MNHEY and SVGEGT. This clonotype was sampled from an adult who received the AZD1222 COVID-19 vaccine. The chain joins TRBV6-2 or TRBV6-3 to TRBJ2-1, with TRBD2 matching 11 bases. Sample: peripheral blood, taken 28 days after the second AZD1222 dose. DNA of the CDR3: TGTGCCAGCAGTCAGAGGACTAGCGGGTCCTACAATGAGCAGTTCTTC. The encoded protein is CASSQRTSGSYNEQFF.